This TCR beta chain was profiled in a study of patients and donors after allogeneic stem cell transplantation. TCRdb reprocessed the RT-PCR reads with MiXCR, giving one entry per CDR3 protein. Among about 960,000 distinct CDR3 sequences listed, more than 15% were seen once. The CDR3 totals 16 residues. V shed 1 base and J shed 1 base, with 8 bases lying between them. Germline values: CDR1 SGHTA, CDR2 FQGNSA. The table lists this clonotype with a few counts. This rearrangement joins TRBV7-2 to TRBJ1-6; D might be TRBD1 (5 bases). This receptor was taken from a human donor who was either an allogeneic HSCT recipient or a stem cell or donor lymphocyte infusion donor (not recorded which). It is not recorded whose cells these are; they may come from a transplant donor. The sample comprised blood, either unsorted or a sorted T cell fraction (not recorded which). The CDR3 DNA reads as TGTGCCAGCAGCTTAGTAGGGGTTTCCTATAATTCACCCCTCCACTTT. It encodes CASSLVGVSYNSPLHF.